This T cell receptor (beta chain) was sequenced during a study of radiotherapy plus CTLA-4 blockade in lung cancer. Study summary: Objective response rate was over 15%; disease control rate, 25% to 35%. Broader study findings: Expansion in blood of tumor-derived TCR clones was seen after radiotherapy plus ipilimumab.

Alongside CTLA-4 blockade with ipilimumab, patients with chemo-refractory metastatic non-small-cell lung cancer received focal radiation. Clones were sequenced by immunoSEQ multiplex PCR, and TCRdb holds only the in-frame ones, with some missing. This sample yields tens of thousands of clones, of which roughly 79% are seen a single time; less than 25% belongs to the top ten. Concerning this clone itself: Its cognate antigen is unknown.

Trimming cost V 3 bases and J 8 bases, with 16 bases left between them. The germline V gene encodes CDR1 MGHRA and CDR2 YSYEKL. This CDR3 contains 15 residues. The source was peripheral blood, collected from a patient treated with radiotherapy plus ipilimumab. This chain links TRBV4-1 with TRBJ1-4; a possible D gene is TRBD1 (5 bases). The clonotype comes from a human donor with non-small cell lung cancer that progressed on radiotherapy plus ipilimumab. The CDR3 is CASSHPQRTGEKLFF. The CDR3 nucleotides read TGCGCCAGCAGCCACCCCCAGCGCACAGGAGAAAAACTGTTTTTT.